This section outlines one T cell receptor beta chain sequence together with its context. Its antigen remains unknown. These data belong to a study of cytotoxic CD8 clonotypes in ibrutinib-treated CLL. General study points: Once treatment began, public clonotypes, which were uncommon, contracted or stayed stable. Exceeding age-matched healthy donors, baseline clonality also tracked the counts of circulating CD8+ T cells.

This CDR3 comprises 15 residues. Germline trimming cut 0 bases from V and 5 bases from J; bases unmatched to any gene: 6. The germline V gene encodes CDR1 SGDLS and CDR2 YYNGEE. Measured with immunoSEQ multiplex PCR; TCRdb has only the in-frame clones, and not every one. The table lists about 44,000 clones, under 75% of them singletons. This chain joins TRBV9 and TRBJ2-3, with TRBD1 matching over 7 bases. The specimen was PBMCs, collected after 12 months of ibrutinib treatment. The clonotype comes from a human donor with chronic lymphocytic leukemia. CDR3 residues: CASSVAEGAGDTQYF. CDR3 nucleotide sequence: TGTGCCAGCAGCGTAGCTGAGGGGGCGGGAGATACGCAGTATTTT.